These T cell receptor beta chains were read from a single sample in a study of T cells after yellow fever vaccination. TCRdb used MiXCR to reprocess the 5' RACE reads, holding one entry per CDR3 protein. The data hold 450,000 to 550,000 distinct CDR3 sequences, with 21% observed a single time. Sequenced material: PBMCs, taken approximately 22 days after the first yellow fever vaccination. Every receptor here comes from a man aged 18 to 35 who received the YFV17D yellow fever vaccine. CDR3s include the opening cysteine and the closing phenylalanine or tryptophan. Clone size appears in some rows only: once, few, many, or a class for an expanded clone.

j_call: TRBJ2-2; v_call: TRBV29-1; clone_size: few; cdr3_aa: CSVEDGTPGTGELFF
j_call: TRBJ1-2; v_call: TRBV12-3/TRBV12-4; clone_size: -; cdr3_aa: CASSPGPKVLDYGYTF
j_call: TRBJ1-6; v_call: TRBV10-1; clone_size: -; cdr3_aa: CASSALRNSPLHF
j_call: TRBJ2-1; v_call: TRBV4-3; clone_size: few; cdr3_aa: CASSRDLGGPYNEQFF
j_call: TRBJ2-5; v_call: TRBV10-1; clone_size: few; cdr3_aa: CASSESGLAYQETQYF
j_call: TRBJ2-3; v_call: TRBV12-3/TRBV12-4; clone_size: many; cdr3_aa: CASASGGDLGYTQYF
j_call: TRBJ1-2; v_call: TRBV12-3/TRBV12-4; clone_size: -; cdr3_aa: CASSLQGAVGKDYTF
j_call: TRBJ2-3; v_call: TRBV7-9; clone_size: few; cdr3_aa: CASSHFRTDTQYF
j_call: TRBJ2-1; v_call: TRBV7-2; clone_size: -; cdr3_aa: CASSLEAGREQFF
j_call: TRBJ2-1; v_call: TRBV11-2; clone_size: -; cdr3_aa: CASSSPHLAGGRIRFNEQFF
j_call: TRBJ2-1; v_call: TRBV20-1; clone_size: -; cdr3_aa: CSAPDRVGYNEQFF
j_call: TRBJ2-2; v_call: TRBV13; clone_size: -; cdr3_aa: CASSVERGDYTGELFF
j_call: TRBJ1-2; v_call: TRBV4-3; clone_size: -; cdr3_aa: CASSLKVLGASGYTF
j_call: TRBJ2-5; v_call: TRBV12-3/TRBV12-4; clone_size: -; cdr3_aa: CASSLQGMKETQYF
j_call: TRBJ2-7; v_call: TRBV7-2; clone_size: -; cdr3_aa: CASSPGSPLYEQYF
j_call: TRBJ1-2; v_call: TRBV4-2; clone_size: -; cdr3_aa: CASSQDPRDRGNYGYTF
j_call: TRBJ1-1; v_call: TRBV12-3/TRBV12-4; clone_size: -; cdr3_aa: CASSLFGTGNTEAFF
j_call: TRBJ2-7; v_call: TRBV3-1; clone_size: many; cdr3_aa: CASSPTPTGIKYF
j_call: TRBJ2-5; v_call: TRBV6-1; clone_size: few; cdr3_aa: CASSPGEIRQETQYF
j_call: TRBJ2-1; v_call: TRBV12-3/TRBV12-4; clone_size: few; cdr3_aa: CASSTTGGLNRRVF